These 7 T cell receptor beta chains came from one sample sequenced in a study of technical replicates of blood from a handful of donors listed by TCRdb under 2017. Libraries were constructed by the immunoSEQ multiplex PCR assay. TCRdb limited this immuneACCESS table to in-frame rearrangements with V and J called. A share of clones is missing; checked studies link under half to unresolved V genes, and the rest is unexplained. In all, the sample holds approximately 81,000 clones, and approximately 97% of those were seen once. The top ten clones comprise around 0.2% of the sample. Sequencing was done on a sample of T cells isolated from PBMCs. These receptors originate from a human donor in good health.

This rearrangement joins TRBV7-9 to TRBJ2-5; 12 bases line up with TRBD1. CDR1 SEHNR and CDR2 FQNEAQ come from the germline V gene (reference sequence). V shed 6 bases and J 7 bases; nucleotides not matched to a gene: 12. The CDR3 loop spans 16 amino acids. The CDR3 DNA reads TGTGCCAGCAGTTCCACCGGGACAGGGGGCAAAGGGACCCAGTACTTC. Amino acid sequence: CASSSTGTGGKGTQYF.

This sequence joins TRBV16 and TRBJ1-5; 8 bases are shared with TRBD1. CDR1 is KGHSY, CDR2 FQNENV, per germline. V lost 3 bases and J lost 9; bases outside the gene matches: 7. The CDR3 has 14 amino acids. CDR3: CASSQGTGGRPQHF. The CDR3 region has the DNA TGTGCCAGCAGCCAGGGGACAGGAGGTAGGCCCCAGCATTTT.

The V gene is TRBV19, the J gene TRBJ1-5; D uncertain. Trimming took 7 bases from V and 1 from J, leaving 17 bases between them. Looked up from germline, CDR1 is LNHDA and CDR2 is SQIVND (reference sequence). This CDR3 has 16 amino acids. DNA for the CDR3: TGTGCCAGTACCCCGTCGGGGAAGAGGAGCAATCAGCCCCAGCATTTT. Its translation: CASTPSGKRSNQPQHF.

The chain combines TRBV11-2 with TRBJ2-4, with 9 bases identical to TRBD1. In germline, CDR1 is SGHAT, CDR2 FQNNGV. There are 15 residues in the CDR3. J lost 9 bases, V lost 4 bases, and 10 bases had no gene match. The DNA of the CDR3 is TGTGCCAGCAGCTCCCTACAGGGGGCGCGAATCATTCAGTACTTC. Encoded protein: CASSSLQGARIIQYF.

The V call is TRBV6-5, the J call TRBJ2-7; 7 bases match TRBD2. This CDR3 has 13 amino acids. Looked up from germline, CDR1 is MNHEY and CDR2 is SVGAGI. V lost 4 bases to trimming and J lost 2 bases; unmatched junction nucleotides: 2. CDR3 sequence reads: CASSSSGTYEQYF. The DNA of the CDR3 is TGTGCCAGCAGTTCCAGCGGGACCTACGAGCAGTACTTC.

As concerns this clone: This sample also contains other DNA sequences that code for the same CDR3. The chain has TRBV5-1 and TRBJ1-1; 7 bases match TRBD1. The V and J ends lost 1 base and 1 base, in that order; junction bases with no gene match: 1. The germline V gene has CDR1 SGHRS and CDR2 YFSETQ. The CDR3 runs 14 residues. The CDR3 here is CASSLSGGNTEAFF. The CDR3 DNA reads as TGCGCCAGCAGCTTGTCAGGGGGGAACACTGAAGCTTTCTTT.

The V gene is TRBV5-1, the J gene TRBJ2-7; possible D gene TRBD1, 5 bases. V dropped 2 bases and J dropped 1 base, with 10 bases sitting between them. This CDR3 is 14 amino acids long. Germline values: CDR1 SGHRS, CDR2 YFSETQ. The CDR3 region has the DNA TGCGCCAGCAGCTTTGGCCAGGGATCCTACGAGCAGTACTTC. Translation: CASSFGQGSYEQYF.